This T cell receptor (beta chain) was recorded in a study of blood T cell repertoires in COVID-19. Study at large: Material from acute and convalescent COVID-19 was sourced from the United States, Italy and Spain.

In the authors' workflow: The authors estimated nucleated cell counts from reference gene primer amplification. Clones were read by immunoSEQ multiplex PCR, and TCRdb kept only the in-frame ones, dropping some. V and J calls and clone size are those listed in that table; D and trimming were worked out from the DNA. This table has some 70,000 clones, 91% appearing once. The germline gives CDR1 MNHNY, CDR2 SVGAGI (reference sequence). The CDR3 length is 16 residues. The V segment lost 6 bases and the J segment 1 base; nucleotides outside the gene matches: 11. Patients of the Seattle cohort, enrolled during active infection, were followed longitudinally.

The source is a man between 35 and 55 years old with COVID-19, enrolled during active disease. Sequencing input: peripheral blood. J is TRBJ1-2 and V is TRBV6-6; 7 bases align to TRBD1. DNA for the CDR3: TGTGCCAGCAGGGGGGCCAGGGACAGACGTAACTATGGCTACACCTTC. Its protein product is CASRGARDRRNYGYTF.